This T cell receptor (beta chain) was recovered during a study of blood T cell repertoires in COVID-19. Study background: Sites in the United States, Italy and Spain provided acute and convalescent COVID-19 samples. In each case, the material was cDNA or gDNA derived from T cells, B-cell-depleted T cells, or PBMCs.

In the authors' methods: Estimated nucleated cell counts came from reference gene primer amplification. Here immunoSEQ multiplex PCR was the method, and the copy in TCRdb shows in-frame clones only, minus some. V and J calls and clone size are given by that table; D and trimming were obtained from the DNA. The sample gives roughly 400,000 clones, around 92% of which show up once; 1.5% to 2% is in the top ten. Deletions cut 4 bases from V and 1 base from J, with 16 bases between. Germline lookup yields CDR1 MDHEN and CDR2 SYDVKM. The CDR3 is 16 amino acids. Recovered status applied to Cohort 3 donors who had two consecutive negative PCRs. It also applied to those with clearance or with symptom resolution.

V and J are TRBV28 and TRBJ1-1; TRBD1 is a possible D gene (6 bases). The receptor was isolated from a woman in her twenties or thirties who had recovered from COVID-19. The material sequenced was PBMCs or T cells enriched from blood (not recorded which). CDR3 loop: CASSSSGGQGNTEAFF. DNA for the CDR3: TGTGCCAGCAGTTCCAGCGGGGGCCAGGGGAACACTGAAGCTTTCTTT. Filled out from reference TRBV28 and TRBJ1-1, the complete variable domain reads DVKVTQSSRYLVKRTGEKVFLECVQDMDHENMFWYRQDPGLGLRLIYFSYDVKMKEKGDIPEGYSVSREKKERFSLILESASTNQTSMYLCASSSSGGQGNTEAFFGQGTRLTVV.